One sample yielded the 24 T cell receptor beta chains listed below, sequenced in a study of long-term antiretroviral therapy in people with HIV. An immunoSEQ assay, version v3.0, was performed at survey level. Assay: immunoSEQ multiplex PCR; the TCRdb copy retains only in-frame clones and omits some. Among tens of thousands of clones listed, 70% to 90% were seen once. The material sequenced was unsorted PBMCs, taken 2.7 to 2.9 years before starting antiretroviral therapy. These receptor sequences come from a woman younger than 45 with HIV.

A single count supports this clone. The J gene is TRBJ1-1, the V gene TRBV29-1, with D perhaps matching TRBD1 (6 bases). The CDR3 contains 13 residues. The germline gives CDR1 SQVTM, CDR2 ANQGSEA. V was cut by 7 bases and J by 5 bases, with 17 bases left in between. CDR3 protein: CSACQGRGTEAFF. The CDR3 nucleotides read TGCAGCGCCTGTCAGGGGAGGGGGACTGAAGCTTTCTTT.

V usage is TRBV5-1 and J usage is TRBJ1-3, with 9 bases identical to TRBD1. Germline CDR1 is SGHRS and CDR2 is YFSETQ. V lost 3 bases, J lost 2 bases, and 0 bases stayed unmatched. There are 14 residues in the CDR3. CDR3 loop: CASSWTGAGNTIYF. The CDR3 bases are TGCGCCAGCAGCTGGACAGGGGCTGGAAACACCATATATTTT.

V and J are TRBV27 and TRBJ2-3; D ambiguous. The CDR3 spans 16 residues. Trimming removed 4 bases from V and 4 bases from J, with 18 bases in between. Germline V CDR1 and CDR2: MNHEY, SMNVEV (reference sequence). CDR3 nucleotide sequence: TGTGCCAGCAGTTCTCCGGCCCTAGACGGAGCAGATACGCAGTATTTT. Translating it yields CASSSPALDGADTQYF.

The gene calls are TRBV10-1 and TRBJ1-5, with a possible D match to TRBD1 (5 bases). This CDR3 is 13 amino acids long. The germline CDR1 and CDR2 sequences are WNHNN and SYGVQD (reference sequence). The V end lost 6 bases, the J end lost 4 bases, and 10 bases lay between the germline ends. This CDR3 reads CASRGEINQPQHF. The CDR3 bases are TGCGCCAGCAGGGGGGAAATTAATCAGCCCCAGCATTTT.

This chain uses TRBV6-1 with TRBJ1-2; D unresolved. This CDR3 contains 12 residues. Germline CDR1 and CDR2: MNHNS and SASEGT. The V and J ends lost 4 bases and 2 bases respectively, with 5 bases between them. The DNA of the CDR3 is TGTGCCAGCAGTGCGGACAACTATGGCTACACCTTC. This translates into CASSADNYGYTF.

The genes are TRBV6-5 and TRBJ2-5, with D perhaps TRBD1 (6 bases). Germline V CDR1 and CDR2: MNHEY, SVGAGI. With 8 bases removed from V and 7 bases from J, the gap between germline ends came to 11 bases. The CDR3 contains 11 residues. CDR3 bases: TGTGCCAGCGGACTCAGGGGGACCCAGTACTTC. Amino acid sequence: CASGLRGTQYF.

The rearrangement joins TRBV25-1 to TRBJ2-7; D unresolved. Germline V CDR1 and CDR2: MGHDK, SYGVNS. V was cut by 3 bases and J by 1 base, with 7 bases left in between. The CDR3 runs to 13 residues. The chain's CDR3 is CASSDRSSYEQYF. CDR3 DNA: TGTGCCAGCAGTGATCGGTCATCCTACGAGCAGTACTTC.

The chain is built from TRBV9 and TRBJ1-6; no definite D call. The CDR3 is 14 residues long. Germline loops: CDR1 SGDLS, CDR2 YYNGEE. V gave up 2 bases and J gave up 6 bases, with 9 bases separating them. The CDR3 loop is CASSVTEANSPLHF. The CDR3 region has the DNA TGTGCCAGCAGCGTTACGGAGGCTAATTCACCCCTCCACTTT.

The V gene is TRBV10-3, the J gene TRBJ1-5, with D possibly being TRBD1 (6 bases). CDR1 is ENHRY, CDR2 SYGVKD, per germline. The CDR3 has 12 amino acids. Trimming removed 9 bases at V and 3 bases at J, with 9 bases between. The CDR3 bases are TGTGCCATACAGGGACCCAATCAGCCCCAGCATTTT. Encoded protein: CAIQGPNQPQHF.

The chain links TRBV2 to TRBJ2-7; a weak D match, TRBD2 (5 bases). With 7 bases removed from V and 3 bases from J, the gap between germline ends came to 10 bases. In germline, CDR1 is SNHLY, CDR2 FYNNEI. The CDR3 length is 12 residues. The DNA for the CDR3 is TGTGCCAGCAAGGGTGACTACTACGAGCAGTACTTC. This codes for CASKGDYYEQYF.

This clone occurred once. This chain uses TRBV6-1 with TRBJ1-1; D is unclear. The germline V gene encodes CDR1 MNHNS and CDR2 SASEGT. This CDR3 comprises 15 residues. Trimming pared 1 base from V and 4 bases from J, leaving 13 bases between. The CDR3 coding sequence is TGTGCCAGCAGTGAAGGGAGATGGCTCTCCACTGAAGCTTTCTTT. Residues: CASSEGRWLSTEAFF.

This clone was observed a handful of times. V is TRBV11-2 and J is TRBJ2-5; TRBD1 matches 9 bases. Germline CDR1 reads SGHAT; CDR2 reads FQNNGV. The CDR3 is 15 residues long. After removal of 5 bases from V and 0 bases from J, the junction contained 4 bases not matched to a gene. The CDR3 coding sequence is TGTGCCAGCAGCCCCGGGACAGGGAACCAAGAGACCCAGTACTTC. It specifies CASSPGTGNQETQYF.

The genes are TRBV7-3 and TRBJ2-2; tentative D call: TRBD2 (6 bases). CDR3 length: 15 residues. The germline gives CDR1 SGHTA, CDR2 FQGTGA. V lost 2 bases to trimming and J lost 1 base, with 8 bases between them. The CDR3 DNA reads as TGTGCCAGCAGCTTATTGGGAGGGAACACCGGGGAGCTGTTTTTT. This translates into CASSLLGGNTGELFF.

This sequence joins TRBV7-2 and TRBJ2-3; a possible D gene is TRBD2 (5 bases). The CDR3 spans 12 residues. The V gene lost 4 bases and the J gene lost 4 bases, with 6 bases spanning the gap. Germline CDR1 SGHTA, CDR2 FQGNSA. The CDR3 reads CASSSSSDTQYF. Here the CDR3 DNA reads TGTGCCAGCAGCTCTAGCTCAGATACGCAGTATTTT.

The chain combines TRBV4-1 with TRBJ1-4; D is uncertain. Looked up from germline, CDR1 is MGHRA and CDR2 is YSYEKL. This CDR3 comprises 13 residues. V gave up 1 base and J gave up 8 bases, with 8 bases separating them. CDR3 protein: CASSQVTGEKLFF. DNA of the CDR3: TGCGCCAGCAGCCAAGTAACGGGGGAAAAACTGTTTTTT.

The chain recombines TRBV6-1 with TRBJ2-7; either TRBD1 or TRBD2 may supply D (5 bases each). Germline loops: CDR1 MNHNS, CDR2 SASEGT. V was trimmed by 4 bases and J by 10 bases, leaving 17 bases between them. The length of the CDR3 is 13 residues. The CDR3 spells CASSADSGGLQYV. Written as DNA, the CDR3 is TGTGCCAGCAGTGCCGACAGCGGAGGCCTCCAGTACGTC.

The CDR3 DNA follows: TGTGCCAGCAGCAAAGGGGGAGATACGCAGTATTTT. It specifies CASSKGGDTQYF. This sequence joins TRBV7-3 and TRBJ2-3, with a possible D match to TRBD1 (6 bases). This CDR3 region has 12 residues. Germline V gene lookup returns CDR1 SGHTA and CDR2 FQGTGA. V was shortened by 5 bases and J by 5 bases, with 8 bases between the two germline ends.

The chain recombines TRBV9 with TRBJ2-2; unclear D gene. Trimming cost V 0 bases and J 2 bases, with 8 bases left between them. Germline V CDR1 and CDR2: SGDLS, YYNGEE. CDR3 length equals 15 residues. Written as DNA, the CDR3 is TGTGCCAGCAGCGTAGGCCGGTTCAACACCGGGGAGCTGTTTTTT. This sequence encodes CASSVGRFNTGELFF.

The chain links TRBV4-1 to TRBJ1-5; no definite D call. Trimming removed 0 bases from V and 2 bases from J, with 11 bases in between. This CDR3 is 16 amino acids long. The germline CDR1 and CDR2 sequences are MGHRA and YSYEKL. The CDR3 reads CASSQEFDYGNQPQHF. CDR3 coding DNA: TGCGCCAGCAGCCAAGAGTTCGATTATGGCAATCAGCCCCAGCATTTT.

The chain carries TRBV11-2 and TRBJ2-3, with a possible D match to TRBD1 (5 bases). The germline V gene has CDR1 SGHAT and CDR2 FQNNGV. This CDR3 is 16 amino acids long. Trimming pared 5 bases from V and 0 bases from J, leaving 15 bases between. CDR3 nucleotides: TGTGCCAGCAGCCAATCCCTTCAGGGTAGCACAGATACGCAGTATTTT. Translated: CASSQSLQGSTDTQYF.

The CDR3 nucleotides are TGTGCCAGCAGCCACCCTTACCGGGACAGCCGCTTCAATAATTCACCCCTCCACTTT. It codes for CASSHPYRDSRFNNSPLHF. The V call is TRBV7-2, the J call TRBJ1-6; TRBD1 matches at 7 bases. The CDR3 loop spans 19 amino acids. V gave up 5 bases and J gave up 5 bases; unmatched junction bases: 18. Germline CDR1 SGHTA, CDR2 FQGNSA.

This clone was seen more than once but under ten times. The rearrangement joins TRBV6-5 to TRBJ2-7, with TRBD1 identical over 7 bases. Germline trimming cut 7 bases from V and 1 base from J; bases unmatched to any gene: 10. Germline CDR1 and CDR2: MNHEY and SVGAGI. CDR3 size: 15 residues. In DNA form, the CDR3 reads TGTGCCAGCATTGTGACAGGGAGAGAATCCTACGAGCAGTACGTC. This gives the protein CASIVTGRESYEQYV.

This clone was seen only a few times. This chain connects TRBV2 to TRBJ1-1; the D is unclear. The ends were cut back, 2 bases at V and 6 bases at J, with 10 bases in the middle. Germline V gene data show CDR1 as SNHLY and CDR2 as FYNNEI. This CDR3 has 13 residues. CDR3 region: CASSELEVAEAFF. In DNA, the CDR3 is TGTGCCAGCAGTGAATTGGAGGTGGCTGAAGCTTTCTTT.

The V gene is TRBV25-1, the J gene TRBJ2-2; no definite D call. Between the trimmed V and J ends, which lost 5 bases and 4 bases, there was a span of 11 bases. Germline V gene lookup returns CDR1 MGHDK and CDR2 SYGVNS. This CDR3 contains 14 residues. The CDR3, as DNA: TGTGCCAGCAGTCCCCTGTCAGGCACCGGGGAGCTGTTTTTT. This encodes CASSPLSGTGELFF. Drawing the rest from reference TRBV25-1 and TRBJ2-2, the complete variable domain is EADIYQTPRYLVIGTGKKITLECSQTMGHDKMYWYQQDPGMELHLIHYSYGVNSTEKGDLSSESTVSRIRTEHFPLTLESARPSHTSQYLCASSPLSGTGELFFGEGSRLTVL.